The following is a T cell receptor (beta chain) sequence with its context. Donation came from healthy HIV-negative adults that had no recent acute infections or vaccinations. The sample originates from a study of shared clonotypes between healthy human individuals. Overall study context: Serving as donors were two women and three men, whose ages spanned 18 to 49.

Using immunoSEQ multiplex PCR, the repertoire was profiled, and TCRdb retains in-frame clones only, with some absent. The sample includes about 480,000 clones, 75% to 80% of them seen just once. V lost 4 bases and J 0 bases, leaving 10 bases between the germline ends. The germline CDR1 and CDR2 sequences are ENHRY and SYGVKD. This CDR3 is 16 amino acids long. The chain has TRBV10-3 and TRBJ2-6, with D possibly TRBD1 on 6 matching bases. The clonotype was recovered from a woman between 35 and 50 years old in good health. Some clones in this sample may be carry-over from other donors' samples. Sequencing was carried out using PBMCs. CDR3 DNA sequence: TGTGCCATCAGTGCACAGGGCCCCTCTGGGGCCAACGTCCTGACTTTC. Protein sequence: CAISAQGPSGANVLTF.